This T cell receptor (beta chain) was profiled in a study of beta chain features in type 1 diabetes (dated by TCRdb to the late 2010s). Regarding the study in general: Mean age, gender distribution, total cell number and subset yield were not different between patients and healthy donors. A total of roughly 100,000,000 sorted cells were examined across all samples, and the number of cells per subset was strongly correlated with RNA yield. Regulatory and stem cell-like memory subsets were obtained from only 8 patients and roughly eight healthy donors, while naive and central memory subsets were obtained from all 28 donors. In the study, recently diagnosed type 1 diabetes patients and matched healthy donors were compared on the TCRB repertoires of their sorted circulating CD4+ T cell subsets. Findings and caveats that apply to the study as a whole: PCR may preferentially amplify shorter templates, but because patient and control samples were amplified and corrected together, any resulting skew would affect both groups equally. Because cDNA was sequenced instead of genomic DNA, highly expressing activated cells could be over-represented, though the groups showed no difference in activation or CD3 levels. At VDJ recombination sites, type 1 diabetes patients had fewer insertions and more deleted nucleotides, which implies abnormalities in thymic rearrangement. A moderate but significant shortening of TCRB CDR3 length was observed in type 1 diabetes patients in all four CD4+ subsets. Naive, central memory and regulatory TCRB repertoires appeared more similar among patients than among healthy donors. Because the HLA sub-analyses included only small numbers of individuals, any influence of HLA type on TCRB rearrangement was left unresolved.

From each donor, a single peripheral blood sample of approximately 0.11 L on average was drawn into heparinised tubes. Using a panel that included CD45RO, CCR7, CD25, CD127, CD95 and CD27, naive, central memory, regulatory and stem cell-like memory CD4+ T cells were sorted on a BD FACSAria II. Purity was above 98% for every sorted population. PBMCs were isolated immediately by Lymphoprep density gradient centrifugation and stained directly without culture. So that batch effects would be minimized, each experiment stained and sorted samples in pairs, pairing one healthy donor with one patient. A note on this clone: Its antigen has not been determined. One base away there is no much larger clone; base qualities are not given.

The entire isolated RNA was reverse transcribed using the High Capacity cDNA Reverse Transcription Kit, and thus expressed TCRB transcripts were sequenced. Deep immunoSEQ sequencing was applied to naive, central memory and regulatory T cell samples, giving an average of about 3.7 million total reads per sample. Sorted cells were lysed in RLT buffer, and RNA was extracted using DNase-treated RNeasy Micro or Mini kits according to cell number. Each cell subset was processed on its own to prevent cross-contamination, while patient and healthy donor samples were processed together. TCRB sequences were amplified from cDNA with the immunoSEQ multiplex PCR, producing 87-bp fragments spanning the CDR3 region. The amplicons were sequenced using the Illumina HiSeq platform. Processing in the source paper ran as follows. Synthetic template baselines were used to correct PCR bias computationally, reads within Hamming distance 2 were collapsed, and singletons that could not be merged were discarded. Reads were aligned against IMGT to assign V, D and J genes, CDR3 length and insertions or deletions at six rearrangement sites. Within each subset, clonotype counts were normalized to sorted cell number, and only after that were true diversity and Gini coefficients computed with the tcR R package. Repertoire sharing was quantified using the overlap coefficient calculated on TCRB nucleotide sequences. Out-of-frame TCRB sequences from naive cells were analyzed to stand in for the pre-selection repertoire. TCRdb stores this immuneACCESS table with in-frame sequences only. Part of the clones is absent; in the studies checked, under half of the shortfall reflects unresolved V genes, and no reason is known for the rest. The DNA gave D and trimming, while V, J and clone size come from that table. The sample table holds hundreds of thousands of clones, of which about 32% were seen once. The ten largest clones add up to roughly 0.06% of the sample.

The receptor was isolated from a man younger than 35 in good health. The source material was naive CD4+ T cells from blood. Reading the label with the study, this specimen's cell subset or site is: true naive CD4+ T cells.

The CDR3 protein is CSVRAVYGYTF. The DNA reads TGCAGCGTTCGGGCCGTCTATGGCTACACCTTC. Rearrangement joined TRBV29-1 to TRBJ1-2, with no reliable assignment of the D segment. V loses 5 bases, J loses 4 bases, and the germline ends lie 8 bases apart. Looking up the germline V gene yields CDR1 SQVTM and CDR2 ANQGSEA. The CDR3 has 11 amino acids, counting the end cysteine and phenylalanine. The DNA shown is the 33-base CDR3, in frame from base 1. The entire variable domain, with the stretches around the CDR3 drawn from the reference TRBV29-1 and TRBJ1-2 proteins, is SAVISQKPSRDICQRGTSLTIQCQVDSQVTMMFWYRQQPGQSLTLIATANQGSEATYESGFVIDKFPISRPNLTFSTLTVSNMSPEDSSIYLCSVRAVYGYTFGSGTRLTVV.